The source of this TCR beta chain is a study of T-cell reconstitution after alpha-beta-depleted transplantation in children. The CDR3 consists of 13 residues. The germline gives CDR1 SGHTA, CDR2 FQGNSA. The J segment lost 12 bases and the V segment lost 8 bases, leaving 10 bases of the junction unmatched. Points on this clonotype: The target antigen is unknown.

The TCRbeta library incorporated unique molecular identifiers. TCRdb called the PCR reads again in MiXCR, with one record for every CDR3 protein. The sample carries 610,000 or so distinct CDR3 sequences, over 25% recorded once. Findings and limits, study-wide: Reportedly, only several hundred clones from non-depleted graft cells drove alpha-beta T-cell counts at about two months.

The V gene is TRBV7-2, the J gene TRBJ2-3, with 11 bases fitting TRBD2. This clonotype was sampled from a boy in the first two years of life with Wiskott-Aldrich syndrome, due to receive a stem cell transplant. This specimen was PBMCs, taken before TCRalphabeta/CD19-depleted stem cell transplant. The CDR3 bases are TGTGCCAGCGACATAGCGGGAGGGATATCTCAGTATTTT. This encodes CASDIAGGISQYF.